This T cell receptor beta chain comes out of a study (dated by TCRdb to between 2015 and 2017). In the study overall: The study tested whether tumor-infiltrating Tregs in breast cancer are recruited from blood Tregs or converted in situ from other CD4+ T cell subsets.

The Miltenyi Naive CD4+ T Cell Isolation kit was used to purify naive CD4+ T cells, and CD25 microbeads were used to remove Tregs. Tregs, naive and memory CD4+ T cells from tumor, blood and ipsilateral draining lymph nodes of five breast cancer patients underwent full-length TCR alpha and beta sequencing. Tumor tissue and lymph nodes obtained by ipsilateral axillary dissection were perfused with PBS, cut into small pieces and digested using collagenase I and hyaluronidase. FACS confirmed that the sorted cell populations were more than 90% pure. The CDR3 sequence holds 13 residues, the cysteine and phenylalanine included. CDR3 DNA is the only sequence kept; it has 39 bases, read in frame from the first base. V is reduced by 6 bases and J by 2 bases, leaving a spacing of 10 bases between them. CDR1 and CDR2 (MNHEY, SMNVEV) derive from the germline V gene (reference sequence). By sample share, this clonotype is large (0.1 to 1%). Its recognized antigen is unknown. No base-level quality is on record; no much larger clone is a single base apart.

Paper-wide results and their limitations: Tumor memory CD4+ T cell TCR gene usage clustered with blood and lymph node memory CD4+ cells and lymph node naive CD4+ cells. The TCR alpha and beta sequences of tumor-infiltrating Tregs showed the greatest overlap with tumor naive CD4+ T cells, followed by blood naive CD4+ T cells. The larger-cohort validation was restricted to a single TCR beta V-J rearrangement rather than whole repertoires.

Full-length TCR variable regions were amplified by 5' RACE PCR with constant-region reverse primers, followed by semi-nested PCR with Nested Universal Primer A. The ReliaPrep RNA Cell Miniprep System was used to extract total RNA, which was then reverse transcribed into 5'RACE-ready cDNA with the SMARTer RACE 5'/3' Kit. Multiplex adaptors were used to barcode full-length TCR alpha and beta libraries, and the barcoded libraries were sequenced on an Illumina MiSeq. The study's own analysis went as follows. Sequencing data were pooled across the five patients for each of nine subset-tissue groups and compared by unsupervised clustering of TCR gene usage. The Morisita-Horn index, with shared sequences weighted by their contribution to each repertoire, was used to calculate repertoire similarity. TCRdb cleaned the public reads at Q25 with fastp, built clones with MiXCR and kept in-frame beta chains. Merged by CDR3 protein, the rows form single entries marked with the most common genes and DNA. For this entry, the V and J calls and clone size follow TCRdb and not the study's own pipeline. The sample yields around 9,000 distinct CDR3 sequences; about 65% were counted once. 3.5% to 5% of the sample belongs to the ten largest clones.

The V and J segments used are TRBV27 and TRBJ1-2, with the identity of the D gene unclear. The sample comprised tumor-infiltrating naive CD4+ T cells sorted from the breast tumor. The cell subset or site label corresponds to: naive CD4+ T cells, CD4+CD45RA+CD25-. The receptor's source is a female donor with breast cancer. CDR3 loop: CASSPDGNYGYTF. In nucleotides, the sequence is TGTGCCAGCAGCCCCGACGGGAACTATGGCTACACCTTC.